This TCR beta chain was profiled in a study of blood T cell repertoires in COVID-19. Across the whole study: Sites across the United States, Italy and Spain contributed samples from acute and convalescent COVID-19. From T cells, B-cell-depleted T cells, or PBMCs came the material, which was cDNA or gDNA.

Germline CDR1 SGHDT, CDR2 YYEEEE. With 4 bases removed from V and 6 bases from J, the gap between germline ends came to 14 bases. CDR3 length equals 13 residues. Original processing methods: Using reference gene primer amplification, nucleated cell counts were estimated. The method was immunoSEQ multiplex PCR; TCRdb's version includes in-frame clones alone and lacks a portion of them. The V and J calls and clone size are taken from that table; D and trimming were inferred from the DNA. Of 130,000 to 150,000 clones in the sample, around 86% were seen once. The sequencing input was peripheral blood. The TCR was taken from a middle-aged man who had recovered from COVID-19. The chain is built from TRBV5-6 and TRBJ2-7; a possible D gene is TRBD1 (5 bases). CDR3 nucleotide sequence: TGTGCCAGCAGCCGGAGAGATAGGGGCGAGCAGTACTTC. Translating gives CASSRRDRGEQYF. Using reference TRBV5-6 and TRBJ2-7 for the parts outside the CDR3, the full variable domain is DAGVTQSPTHLIKTRGQQVTLRCSPKSGHDTVSWYQQALGQGPQFIFQYYEEEERQRGNFPDRFSGHQFPNYSSELNVNALLLGDSALYLCASSRRDRGEQYFGPGTRLTVT.